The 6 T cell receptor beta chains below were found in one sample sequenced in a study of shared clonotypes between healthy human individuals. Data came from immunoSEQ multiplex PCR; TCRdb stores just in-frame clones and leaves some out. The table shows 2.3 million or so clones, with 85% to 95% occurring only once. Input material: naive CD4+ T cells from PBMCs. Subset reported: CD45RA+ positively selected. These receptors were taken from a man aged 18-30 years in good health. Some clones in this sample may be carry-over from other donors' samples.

The CDR3 protein is CASSVEHEQYF. For the CDR3, the DNA is TGTGCCAGCAGCGTAGAACACGAGCAGTACTTC. This chain uses TRBV9 with TRBJ2-7; D not resolved. CDR3 length: 11 amino acids. The germline gives CDR1 SGDLS, CDR2 YYNGEE. Trimming cost V 0 bases and J 5 bases, with 3 bases left between them.

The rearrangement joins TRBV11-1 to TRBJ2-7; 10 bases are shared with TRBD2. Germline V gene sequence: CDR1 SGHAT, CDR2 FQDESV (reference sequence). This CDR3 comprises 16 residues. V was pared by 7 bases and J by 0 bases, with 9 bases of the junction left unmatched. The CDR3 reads CASTGLAVSSSYEQYF. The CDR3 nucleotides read TGTGCCAGCACCGGACTAGCGGTATCTAGCTCCTACGAGCAGTACTTC.

The CDR3 DNA follows: TGTGCCACCAGCAGAGACTCTCCTAGCGGGATTACCTACGAGCAGTACTTC. Translating gives CATSRDSPSGITYEQYF. The J gene is TRBJ2-7, the V gene TRBV15; 9 bases match TRBD2. With V trimmed by 0 bases and J by 2 bases, 8 bases remained unmatched. Germline V gene data show CDR1 as LNHNV and CDR2 as YYDKDF (reference sequence). This CDR3 has 17 residues. Drawing the rest from reference TRBV15 and TRBJ2-7, the complete variable domain is DAMVIQNPRYQVTQFGKPVTLSCSQTLNHNVMYWYQQKSSQAPKLLFHYYDKDFNNEADTPDNFQSRRPNTSFCFLDIRSPGLGDTAMYLCATSRDSPSGITYEQYFGPGTRLTVT.

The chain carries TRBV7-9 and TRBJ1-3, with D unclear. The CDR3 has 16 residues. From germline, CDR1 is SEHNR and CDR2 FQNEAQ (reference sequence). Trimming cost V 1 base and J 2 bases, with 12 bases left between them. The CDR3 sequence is CASSLGAGGPGNTIYF. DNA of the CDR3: TGTGCCAGCAGCTTAGGGGCAGGCGGACCTGGAAACACCATATATTTT.

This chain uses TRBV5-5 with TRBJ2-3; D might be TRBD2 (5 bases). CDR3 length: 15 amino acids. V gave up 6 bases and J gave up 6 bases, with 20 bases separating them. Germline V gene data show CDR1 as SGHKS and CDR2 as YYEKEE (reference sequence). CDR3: CASNSLSGPGDTQYF. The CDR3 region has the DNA TGTGCCAGCAATAGCCTCTCGGGCCCGGGGGATACGCAGTATTTT.

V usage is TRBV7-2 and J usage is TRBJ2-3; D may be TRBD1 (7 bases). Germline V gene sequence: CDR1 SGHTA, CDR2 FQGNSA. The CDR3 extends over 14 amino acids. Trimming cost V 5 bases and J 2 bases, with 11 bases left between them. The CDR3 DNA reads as TGTGCCAGCAGCGCGGGACAGCTCACAGATACGCAGTATTTT. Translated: CASSAGQLTDTQYF.